A single sample gave rise to the 18 T cell receptor beta chains below, sequenced in a study of blood T cell repertoires in COVID-19. Data came from immunoSEQ multiplex PCR; TCRdb stores just in-frame clones and leaves some out. Of some 320,000 clones in the sample, 90% were seen once. The specimen sequenced was PBMCs or T cells enriched from blood (not recorded which). These receptors all come from a woman aged 30 to 39 who had been exposed to COVID-19.

The V call is TRBV7-9, the J call TRBJ2-3, with 12 positions matching TRBD2. The CDR3 contains 16 residues. Trimming at V came to 5 bases and at J to 4 bases, leaving 7 bases not matched to a gene. Per germline, CDR1 SEHNR and CDR2 FQNEAQ (reference sequence). The CDR3 DNA is TGTGCCAGCAGCCCTCCGACTAGCGGGGGCCCAGATACGCAGTATTTT. Protein sequence: CASSPPTSGGPDTQYF.

This clone appeared once. V gene TRBV11-1 combines with J gene TRBJ2-1; 9 bases map to TRBD2. The CDR3 spans 16 residues. Germline V gene data show CDR1 as SGHAT and CDR2 as FQDESV (reference sequence). V trimming: 5 bases; J trimming: 6 bases; junction bases outside the gene matches: 11. CDR3 in amino acids: CASSTEGGGAPNEQFF. The DNA of the CDR3 is TGTGCCAGCAGCACCGAGGGCGGGGGGGCCCCCAATGAGCAGTTCTTC. Drawing the rest from reference TRBV11-1 and TRBJ2-1, the complete variable domain is EAEVAQSPRYKITEKSQAVAFWCDPISGHATLYWYRQILGQGPELLVQFQDESVVDDSQLPKDRFSAERLKGVDSTLKIQPAELGDSAMYLCASSTEGGGAPNEQFFGPGTRLTVL.

CDR3 sequence reads: CASGSRGTEAFF. CDR3 coding DNA: TGTGCCAGCGGGTCCCGGGGGACTGAAGCTTTCTTT. The chain employs TRBV12-3 or TRBV12-4 and TRBJ1-1; weak D call: TRBD1 (5 bases). This CDR3 region has 12 residues. The germline V and J ends were trimmed by 8 bases and 5 bases, with 12 bases remaining between them.

This clone was seen a handful of times. The chain employs TRBV4-3 and TRBJ1-3; D remains ambiguous. Trimming removed 2 bases at V and 4 bases at J, with 9 bases between. Germline V gene lookup returns CDR1 LGHNA and CDR2 YSLEER. The CDR3 spans 14 residues. Written as DNA, the CDR3 is TGCGCCAGCAGCCAACACGTCGGGGGAAACACCATATATTTT. It yields the protein CASSQHVGGNTIYF.

This chain connects TRBV18 to TRBJ2-2; 7 nucleotides match TRBD1. V trimming: 3 bases; J trimming: 7 bases; junction bases outside the gene matches: 5. CDR1 KGHSH and CDR2 LQKENI come from the germline V gene. This CDR3 comprises 14 residues. CDR3 bases: TGTGCCAGCTCACCCGCTACAGGGGTCGGGGAGCTGTTTTTT. The encoded protein is CASSPATGVGELFF.

V usage is TRBV6-5 and J usage is TRBJ2-7, with 7 bases matching TRBD1. Germline V CDR1 and CDR2: MNHEY, SVGAGI. The CDR3 runs 15 residues. The trim removed 2 bases at V and 2 bases at J, leaving 6 bases unmatched. The CDR3 is CASSYGAGGTYEQYF. The CDR3 DNA is TGTGCCAGCAGTTACGGTGCAGGGGGTACCTACGAGCAGTACTTC.

This chain connects TRBV7-9 to TRBJ2-3; the match to TRBD2 covers 16 bases. Looked up from germline, CDR1 is SEHNR and CDR2 is FQNEAQ (reference sequence). Trimming cost V 2 bases and J 4 bases; bases outside gene matches: 9. The CDR3 totals 19 residues. The CDR3 sequence is CASSLFPGTSGGAPDTQYF. Written as DNA, the CDR3 is TGTGCCAGCAGCTTATTTCCCGGGACTAGCGGGGGGGCACCAGATACGCAGTATTTT.

The chain joins TRBV5-4 to TRBJ2-2; tentatively, D is TRBD1 (5 bases). V gave up 3 bases and J gave up 9 bases, with 12 bases separating them. CDR1 and CDR2 (germline): SGHNT, YYREEE (reference sequence). The CDR3 runs 13 residues. The DNA for the CDR3 is TGTGCCAGCAGCTCGACAGTGACCCGGGAGCTGTTTTTT. Its protein product is CASSSTVTRELFF.

V is TRBV20-1 and J is TRBJ1-2; D is unresolved. The CDR3 loop spans 11 amino acids. V dropped 5 bases and J dropped 3 bases, with 7 bases sitting between them. Germline CDR1 DFQATT, CDR2 SNEGSKA (reference sequence). Here the CDR3 DNA reads TGCAGTGCTCCCGGGGACTATGGCTACACCTTC. Its translation: CSAPGDYGYTF.

The DNA of the CDR3 is TGTGCCAGCAGTCTGGGACAGGGGCACTCCTACGAGCAGTACTTC. Its protein is CASSLGQGHSYEQYF. The J gene is TRBJ2-7, the V gene TRBV3-1 (or the pseudogene TRBV3-2); 10 bases match TRBD1. The CDR3 has 15 residues. From germline, CDR1 is LGHDT and CDR2 YNNKEL (reference sequence). Unmatched junction bases numbered 5, after V lost 6 bases and J lost 0 bases.

This chain uses TRBV11-1 with TRBJ1-5; D uncertain. CDR3 length: 13 amino acids. Looked up from germline, CDR1 is SGHAT and CDR2 is FQDESV (reference sequence). The V and J ends lost 5 bases and 3 bases respectively, with 8 bases between them. CDR3 sequence (DNA): TGTGCCAGCAGCCGCGGGGACAATCAGCCCCAGCATTTT. This translates into CASSRGDNQPQHF.

This chain joins TRBV4-3 and TRBJ2-5; a weak D match, TRBD1 (6 bases). Germline lookup yields CDR1 LGHNA and CDR2 YSLEER. The V end was cut by 0 bases, the J end by 4 bases, with 21 bases between. The CDR3 extends over 18 amino acids. Here the CDR3 reads CASSQDEQGKWQGETQYF. The CDR3 DNA is TGCGCCAGCAGCCAAGACGAACAGGGAAAGTGGCAAGGAGAGACCCAGTACTTC.

Turning to this clone: One junction end disagrees with the germline gene, perhaps due to a read error. The V and J genes are TRBV6-5 and TRBJ1-1; 9 nucleotides align to TRBD1. Germline V CDR1 and CDR2: MNHEY, SVGAGI. CDR3 length: 13 residues. The CDR3 nucleotides read TGTGCCAGCAGCAGTGGGACAGGGAGACCCACTTGGTTT. It encodes CASSSGTGRPTWF.

V and J are TRBV5-1 and TRBJ1-2; TRBD1 agrees at 10 bases. Germline trimming cut 0 bases from V and 14 bases from J; bases unmatched to any gene: 10. The germline gives CDR1 SGHRS, CDR2 YFSETQ. The CDR3 consists of 14 residues. The CDR3 nucleotides read TGCGCCAGCAGCTTGGCCGGGACAGGGGCCTTCGCGACCTTC. It translates to CASSLAGTGAFATF.

The CDR3 coding sequence is TGTGCCAGCAGATCGAGGCCGGGACTAAAGGCGGACTATGGCTACACCTTC. Translation gives CASRSRPGLKADYGYTF. This chain connects TRBV5-4 to TRBJ1-2; tentative D call: TRBD1 (5 bases). In germline, CDR1 is SGHNT, CDR2 YYREEE (reference sequence). Trimming took off 5 bases at V and 3 bases at J, with 23 bases between the two ends. The CDR3 length is 17 residues.

This clone has just one count. The chain combines TRBV3-1 (or the pseudogene TRBV3-2) with TRBJ2-7; D is perhaps TRBD1 (5 bases). This CDR3 comprises 14 residues. Trimming left V 2 bases short and J 7 bases short, with 15 bases between. Germline V gives CDR1 LGHDT, CDR2 YNNKEL (reference sequence). The CDR3 region is CASSQIQASKEQYF. The DNA of the CDR3 is TGTGCCAGCAGCCAAATACAGGCCTCTAAGGAGCAGTACTTC.

The chain has TRBV2 and TRBJ1-1; 7 positions agree with TRBD1. Germline CDR1 SNHLY, CDR2 FYNNEI. The CDR3 runs 14 residues. V dropped 7 bases and J dropped 0; count of bases not matched to a gene: 5. The CDR3 sequence is CASTLDRLNTEAFF. The CDR3 DNA sequence: TGTGCCAGCACCCTGGACAGGTTGAACACTGAAGCTTTCTTT.

The V call is TRBV5-6, the J call TRBJ1-6; 7 positions agree with TRBD1. Germline-derived CDR1 and CDR2 are SGHDT and YYEEEE. V lost 4 bases, J lost 9 bases, and 10 bases stayed unmatched. The CDR3 sequence is 15 residues long. The CDR3, as DNA: TGTGCCAGCAGCCCGACCGGGACAGTCAGTTCACCCCTCCACTTT. This gives the protein CASSPTGTVSSPLHF.